This T cell receptor (beta chain) was captured in a study of shared clonotypes between healthy human individuals. This clone was observed a handful of times. The CD4+ fraction was divided into a CD45RA+ naive subset and a CD45RA-negative memory subset. The V and J ends lost 3 bases and 5 bases, in that order; junction bases with no gene match: 3. The CDR3 runs 13 residues. Germline V CDR1 and CDR2: SGHTA, FQGTGA. TCRdb keeps only in-frame clones here, not all; method: immunoSEQ multiplex PCR. Of around 1,100,000 clones listed, roughly 80% are singletons. The TCR originated in a man aged 18 to 29 in good health. Some clones in this sample may be carry-over from other donors' samples. The chain couples TRBV7-3 to TRBJ1-1; 7 bases fit TRBD1. Sequenced sample: memory CD4+ T cells from PBMCs. Stated subset: CD45RA-negative fraction. In DNA, the CDR3 is TGTGCCAGCAGCTTGACAGGGCAGACTGAAGCTTTCTTT. This codes for CASSLTGQTEAFF.